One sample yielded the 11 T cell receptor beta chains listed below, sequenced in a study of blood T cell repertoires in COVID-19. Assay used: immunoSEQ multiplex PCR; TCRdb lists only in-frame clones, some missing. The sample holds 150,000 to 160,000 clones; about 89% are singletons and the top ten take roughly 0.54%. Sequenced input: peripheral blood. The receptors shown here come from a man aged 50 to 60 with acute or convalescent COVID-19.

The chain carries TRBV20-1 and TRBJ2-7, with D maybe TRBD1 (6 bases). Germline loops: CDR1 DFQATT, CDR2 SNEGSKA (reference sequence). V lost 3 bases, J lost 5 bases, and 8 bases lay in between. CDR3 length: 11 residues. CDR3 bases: TGCAGTGCTAGCAGGGGACACGAGCAGTACGTC. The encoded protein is CSASRGHEQYV.

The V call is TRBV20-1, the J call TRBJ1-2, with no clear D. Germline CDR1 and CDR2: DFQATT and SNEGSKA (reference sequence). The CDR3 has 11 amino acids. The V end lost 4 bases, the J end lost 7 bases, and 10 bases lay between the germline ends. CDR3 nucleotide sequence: TGCAGTGCTAACCAAGGGAGTGGCTACACCTTC. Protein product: CSANQGSGYTF.

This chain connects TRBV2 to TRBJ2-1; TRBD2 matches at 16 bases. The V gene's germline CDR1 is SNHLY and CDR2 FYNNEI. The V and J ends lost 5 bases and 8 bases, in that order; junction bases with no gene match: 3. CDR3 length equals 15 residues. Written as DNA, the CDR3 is TGTGCCAGCAGTCCGGGACTAGCGGGAGGGTATGAGCAGTTCTTC. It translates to CASSPGLAGGYEQFF.

For the CDR3, the DNA is TGTGCCACTAAGACCGACACGATCTACAATGAGCAGTTCTTC. Residues: CATKTDTIYNEQFF. J is TRBJ2-1 and V is TRBV15; no definite D call. CDR3 size: 14 residues. V was trimmed by 9 bases and J by 3 bases, leaving 15 bases between them. Germline loops: CDR1 LNHNV, CDR2 YYDKDF (reference sequence).

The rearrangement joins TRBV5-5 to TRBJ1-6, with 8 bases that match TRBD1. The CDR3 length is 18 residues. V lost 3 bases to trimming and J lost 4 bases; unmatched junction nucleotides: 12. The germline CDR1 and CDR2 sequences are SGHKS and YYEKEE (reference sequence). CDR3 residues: CASSSRDRRGIYNSPLHF. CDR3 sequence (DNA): TGTGCCAGCAGCTCTAGGGACAGGCGGGGGATTTATAATTCACCCCTCCACTTT.

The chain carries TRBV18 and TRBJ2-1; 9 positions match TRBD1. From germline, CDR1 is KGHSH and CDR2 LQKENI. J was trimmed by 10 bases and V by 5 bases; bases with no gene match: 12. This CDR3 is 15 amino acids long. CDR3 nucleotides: TGTGCCAGCTCAAGCCGGGACAGGGCCCCATGGGAGCAGTTCTTC. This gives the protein CASSSRDRAPWEQFF.

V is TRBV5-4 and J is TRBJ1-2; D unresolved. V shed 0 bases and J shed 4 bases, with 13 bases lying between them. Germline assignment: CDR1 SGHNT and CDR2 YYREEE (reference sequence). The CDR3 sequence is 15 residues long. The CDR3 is CASSLGDEGFYGYTF. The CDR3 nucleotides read TGTGCCAGCAGCTTGGGAGACGAGGGATTCTATGGCTACACCTTC. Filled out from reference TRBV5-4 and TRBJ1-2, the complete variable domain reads ETGVTQSPTHLIKTRGQQVTLRCSSQSGHNTVSWYQQALGQGPQFIFQYYREEENGRGNFPPRFSGLQFPNYSSELNVNALELDDSALYLCASSLGDEGFYGYTFGSGTRLTVV.

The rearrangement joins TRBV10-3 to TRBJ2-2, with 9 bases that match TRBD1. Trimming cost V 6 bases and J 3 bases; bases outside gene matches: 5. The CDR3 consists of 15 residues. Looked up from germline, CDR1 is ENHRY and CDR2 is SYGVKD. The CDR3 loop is CAISGDRVDTGELFF. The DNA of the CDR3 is TGTGCCATCAGCGGGGACAGGGTAGACACCGGGGAGCTGTTTTTT.

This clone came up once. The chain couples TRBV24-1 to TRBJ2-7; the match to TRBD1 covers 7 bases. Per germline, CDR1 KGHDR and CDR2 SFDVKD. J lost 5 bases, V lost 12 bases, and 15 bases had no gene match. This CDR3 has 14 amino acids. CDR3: CAPLASAGGHEQYF. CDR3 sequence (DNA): TGTGCCCCACTGGCTTCTGCAGGGGGACACGAGCAGTACTTC.

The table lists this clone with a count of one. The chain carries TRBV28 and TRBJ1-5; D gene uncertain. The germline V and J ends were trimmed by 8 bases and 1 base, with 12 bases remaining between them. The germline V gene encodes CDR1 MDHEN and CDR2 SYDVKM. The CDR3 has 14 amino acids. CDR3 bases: TGTGCCAGCGCTCGGGATGTGAGCAATCAGCCCCAGCATTTT. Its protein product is CASARDVSNQPQHF.

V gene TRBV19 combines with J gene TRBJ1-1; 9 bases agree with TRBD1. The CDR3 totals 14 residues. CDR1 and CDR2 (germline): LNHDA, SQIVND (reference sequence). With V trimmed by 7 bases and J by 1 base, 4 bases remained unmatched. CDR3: CASTMTGGNTEAFF. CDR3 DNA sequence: TGTGCCAGTACCATGACAGGGGGGAACACTGAAGCTTTCTTT.